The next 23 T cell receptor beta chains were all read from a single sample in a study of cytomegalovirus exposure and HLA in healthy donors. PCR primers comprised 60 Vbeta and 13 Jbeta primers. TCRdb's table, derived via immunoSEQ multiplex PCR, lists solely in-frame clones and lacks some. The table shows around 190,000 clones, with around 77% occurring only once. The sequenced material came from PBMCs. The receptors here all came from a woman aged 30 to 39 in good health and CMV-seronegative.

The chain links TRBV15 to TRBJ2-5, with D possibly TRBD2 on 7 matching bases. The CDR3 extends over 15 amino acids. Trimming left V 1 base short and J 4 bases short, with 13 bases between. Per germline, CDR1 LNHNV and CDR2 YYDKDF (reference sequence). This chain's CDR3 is CATSRGGGGGETQYF. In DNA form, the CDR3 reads TGTGCCACCAGCAGAGGGGGGGGCGGGGGAGAGACCCAGTACTTC.

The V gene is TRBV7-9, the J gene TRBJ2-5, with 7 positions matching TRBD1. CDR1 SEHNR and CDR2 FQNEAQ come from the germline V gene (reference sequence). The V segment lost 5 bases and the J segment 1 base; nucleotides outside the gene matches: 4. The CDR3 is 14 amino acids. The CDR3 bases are TGTGCCAGCAGCCTAGGGGGCCCCCAAGAGACCCAGTACTTC. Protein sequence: CASSLGGPQETQYF.

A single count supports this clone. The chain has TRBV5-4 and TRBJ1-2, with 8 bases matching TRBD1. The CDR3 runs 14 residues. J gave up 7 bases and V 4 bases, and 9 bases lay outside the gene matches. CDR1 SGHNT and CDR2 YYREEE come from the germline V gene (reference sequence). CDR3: CASSPGGMISGYTF. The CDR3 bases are TGTGCCAGCAGCCCAGGGGGCATGATCTCTGGCTACACCTTC.

The CDR3 spells CASSSGTGTLHF. CDR3 bases: TGCGCCAGCAGCTCCGGGACAGGGACCCTCCACTTT. This chain connects TRBV5-1 to TRBJ1-6; 9 bases match TRBD1. V lost 3 bases and J lost 14; bases outside the gene matches: 3. The CDR3 contains 12 residues. CDR1 is SGHRS and CDR2 is YFSETQ in the germline V gene.

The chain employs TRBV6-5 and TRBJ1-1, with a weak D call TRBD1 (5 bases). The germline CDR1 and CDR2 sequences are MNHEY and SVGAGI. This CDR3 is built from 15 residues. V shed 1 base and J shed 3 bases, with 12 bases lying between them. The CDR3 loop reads CASSYWSGGDTEAFF. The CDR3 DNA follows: TGTGCCAGCAGTTACTGGTCCGGGGGGGACACTGAAGCTTTCTTT.

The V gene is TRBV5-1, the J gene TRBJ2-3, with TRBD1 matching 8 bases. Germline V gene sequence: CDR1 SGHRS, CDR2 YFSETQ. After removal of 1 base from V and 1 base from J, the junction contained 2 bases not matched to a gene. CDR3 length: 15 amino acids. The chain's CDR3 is CASSLQGQGTDTQYF. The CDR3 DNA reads TGCGCCAGCAGCTTGCAGGGACAGGGCACAGATACGCAGTATTTT.

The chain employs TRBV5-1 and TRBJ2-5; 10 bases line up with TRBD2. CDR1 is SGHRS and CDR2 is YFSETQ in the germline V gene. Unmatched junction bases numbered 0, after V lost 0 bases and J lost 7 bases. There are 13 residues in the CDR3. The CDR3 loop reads CASSLEREGTQYF. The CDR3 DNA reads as TGCGCCAGCAGCTTGGAGCGGGAGGGGACCCAGTACTTC.

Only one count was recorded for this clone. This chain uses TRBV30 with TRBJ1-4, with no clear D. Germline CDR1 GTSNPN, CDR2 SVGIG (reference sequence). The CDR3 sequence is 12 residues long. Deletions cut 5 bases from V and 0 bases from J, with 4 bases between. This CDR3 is CAWQSTNEKLFF. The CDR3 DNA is TGTGCCTGGCAGTCAACTAATGAAAAACTGTTTTTT.

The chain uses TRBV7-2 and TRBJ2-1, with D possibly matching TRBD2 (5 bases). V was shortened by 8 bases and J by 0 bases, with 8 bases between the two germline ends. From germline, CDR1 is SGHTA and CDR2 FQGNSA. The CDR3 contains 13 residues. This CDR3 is CASAGSSYNEQFF. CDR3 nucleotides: TGTGCCAGCGCGGGTAGCTCCTACAATGAGCAGTTCTTC. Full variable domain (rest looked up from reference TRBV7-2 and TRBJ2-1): GAGVSQSPSNKVTEKGKDVELRCDPISGHTALYWYRQSLGQGLEFLIYFQGNSAPDKSGLPSDRFSAERTGGSVSTLTIQRTQQEDSAVYLCASAGSSYNEQFFGPGTRLTVL.

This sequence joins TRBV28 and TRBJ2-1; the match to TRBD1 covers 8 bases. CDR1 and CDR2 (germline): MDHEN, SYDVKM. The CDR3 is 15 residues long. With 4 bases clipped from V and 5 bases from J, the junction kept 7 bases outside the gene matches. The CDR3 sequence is CASSSRGRSHNEQFF. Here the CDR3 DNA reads TGTGCCAGCAGTTCCAGGGGGCGATCCCACAATGAGCAGTTCTTC.

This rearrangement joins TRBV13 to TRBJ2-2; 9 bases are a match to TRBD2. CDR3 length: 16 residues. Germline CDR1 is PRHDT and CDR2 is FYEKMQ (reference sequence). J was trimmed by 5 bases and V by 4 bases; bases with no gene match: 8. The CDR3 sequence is CASSSGLAEGTGELFF. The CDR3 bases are TGTGCCAGCAGCTCGGGACTAGCTGAAGGGACCGGGGAGCTGTTTTTT.

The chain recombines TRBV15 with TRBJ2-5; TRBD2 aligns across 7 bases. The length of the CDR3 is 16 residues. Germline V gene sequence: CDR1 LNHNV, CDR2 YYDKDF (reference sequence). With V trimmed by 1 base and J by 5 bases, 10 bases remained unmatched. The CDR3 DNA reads TGTGCCACCAGCAGAGCTTGGCGGGAGCTCGGGGAGACCCAGTACTTC. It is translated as CATSRAWRELGETQYF.

This CDR3 is CATLEGSGANVLTF. The CDR3 DNA sequence: TGTGCCACACTCGAGGGCTCTGGGGCCAACGTCCTGACTTTC. The V and J genes are TRBV19 and TRBJ2-6, with a possible D match to TRBD2 (5 bases). The CDR3 length is 14 residues. CDR1 and CDR2 from the germline V gene are LNHDA and SQIVND (reference sequence). Trimming removed 10 bases at V and 0 bases at J, with 10 bases between.

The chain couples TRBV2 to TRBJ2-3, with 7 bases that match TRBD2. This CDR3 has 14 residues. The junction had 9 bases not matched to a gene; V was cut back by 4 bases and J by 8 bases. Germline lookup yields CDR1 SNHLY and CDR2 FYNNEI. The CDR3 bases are TGTGCCAGCAGTGGTGGGAGGGTCGAAGTTACGCAGTATTTT. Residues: CASSGGRVEVTQYF.

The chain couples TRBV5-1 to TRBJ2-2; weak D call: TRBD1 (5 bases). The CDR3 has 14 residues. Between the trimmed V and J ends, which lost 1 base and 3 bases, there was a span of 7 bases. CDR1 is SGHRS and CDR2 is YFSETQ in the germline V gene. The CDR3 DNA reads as TGCGCCAGCAGCTTGCTGACAGACACCGGGGAGCTGTTTTTT. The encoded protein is CASSLLTDTGELFF.

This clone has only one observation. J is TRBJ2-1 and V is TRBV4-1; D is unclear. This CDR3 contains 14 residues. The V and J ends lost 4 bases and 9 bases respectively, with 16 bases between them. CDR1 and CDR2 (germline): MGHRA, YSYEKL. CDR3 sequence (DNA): TGCGCCAGCAGCCCGCCGACGGGTAAAACTGAGCAGTTCTTC. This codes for CASSPPTGKTEQFF.

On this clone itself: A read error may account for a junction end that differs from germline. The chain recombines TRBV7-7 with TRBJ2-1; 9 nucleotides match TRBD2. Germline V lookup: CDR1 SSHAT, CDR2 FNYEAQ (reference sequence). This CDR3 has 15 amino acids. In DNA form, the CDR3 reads TGTGCTAGCAGCTTAGGCGGGGGGGCTTTCAATGAGCAGTTCTTC. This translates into CASSLGGGAFNEQFF.

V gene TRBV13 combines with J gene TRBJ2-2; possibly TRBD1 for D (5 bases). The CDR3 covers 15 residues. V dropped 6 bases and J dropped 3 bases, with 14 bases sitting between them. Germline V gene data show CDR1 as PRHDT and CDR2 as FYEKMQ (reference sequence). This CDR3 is CASSFLDSYTGELFF. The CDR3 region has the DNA TGTGCCAGCAGTTTCCTCGACAGCTACACCGGGGAGCTGTTTTTT.

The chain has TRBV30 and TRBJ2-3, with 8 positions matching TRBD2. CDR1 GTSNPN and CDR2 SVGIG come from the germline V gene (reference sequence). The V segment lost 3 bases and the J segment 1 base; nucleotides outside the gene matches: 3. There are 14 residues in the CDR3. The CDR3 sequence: CAWSNSGGTDTQYF. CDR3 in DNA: TGTGCCTGGAGCAATAGCGGGGGCACAGATACGCAGTATTTT. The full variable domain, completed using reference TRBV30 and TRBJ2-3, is SQTIHQWPATLVQPVGSPLSLECTVEGTSNPNLYWYRQAAGRGLQLLFYSVGIGQISSEVPQNLSASRPQDRQFILSSKKLLLSDSGFYLCAWSNSGGTDTQYFGPGTRLTVL.

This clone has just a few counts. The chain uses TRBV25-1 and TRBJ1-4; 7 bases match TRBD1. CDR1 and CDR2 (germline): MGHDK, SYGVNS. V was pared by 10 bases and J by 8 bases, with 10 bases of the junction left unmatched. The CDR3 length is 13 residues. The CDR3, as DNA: TGTGCCACCGGGACAGCCTTGGGCGAAAAACTGTTTTTT. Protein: CATGTALGEKLFF.

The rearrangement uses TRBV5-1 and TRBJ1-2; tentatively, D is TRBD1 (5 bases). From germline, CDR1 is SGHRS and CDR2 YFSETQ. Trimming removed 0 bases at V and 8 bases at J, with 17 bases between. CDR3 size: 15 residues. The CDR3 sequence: CASSLAWLQDTGYTF. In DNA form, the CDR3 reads TGCGCCAGCAGCTTGGCTTGGTTGCAGGACACGGGCTACACCTTC.

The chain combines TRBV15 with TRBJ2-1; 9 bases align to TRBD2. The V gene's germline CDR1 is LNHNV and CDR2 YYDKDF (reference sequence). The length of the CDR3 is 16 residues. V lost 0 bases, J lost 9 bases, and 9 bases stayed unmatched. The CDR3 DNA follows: TGTGCCACCAGCAGAGATCTAGCGGGATGGTCGGGTGAGCAGTTCTTC. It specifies CATSRDLAGWSGEQFF.

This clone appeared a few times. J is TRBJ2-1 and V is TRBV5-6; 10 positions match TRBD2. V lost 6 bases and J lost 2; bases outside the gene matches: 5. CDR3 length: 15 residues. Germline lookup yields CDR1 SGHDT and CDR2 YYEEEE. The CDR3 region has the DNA TGTGCCAGCACCAAAACTAGCGGGACCTACAATGAGCAGTTCTTC. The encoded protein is CASTKTSGTYNEQFF.